This entry lists 8 T cell receptor beta chains sequenced from one sample in a study of control samples from healthy donors and cancer patients (dated by TCRdb to the early 2020s). The library was generated by the immunoSEQ multiplex PCR assay. TCRdb holds this immuneACCESS table with in-frame rearrangements only. Some clones are missing; in checked studies, unresolved V genes explain under half, and the rest has no known cause. The sample yields 100,000 to 150,000 clones; over 85% were counted once. The ten largest clones add up to 5.5% of the sample. The sample comprised blood. The receptor source for this set is a man aged 18-30 years in good health.

V usage is TRBV24-1 and J usage is TRBJ2-2, with 8 bases lining up with TRBD1. Germline CDR1 KGHDR, CDR2 SFDVKD. V lost 3 bases to trimming and J lost 6 bases; unmatched junction nucleotides: 2. This CDR3 contains 14 residues. CDR3 region: CATSDMTGAGELFF. CDR3 bases: TGTGCCACCAGTGATATGACAGGGGCCGGGGAGCTGTTTTTT.

The chain is built from TRBV28 and TRBJ1-2; no definite D call. V dropped 3 bases and J dropped 1 base, with 15 bases sitting between them. Germline V gives CDR1 MDHEN, CDR2 SYDVKM. The CDR3 loop spans 16 amino acids. The CDR3 region has the DNA TGTGCCAGCAGTTTCCTCCCTGACGGGATTAACTATGGCTACACCTTC. Translation: CASSFLPDGINYGYTF.

V usage is TRBV2 and J usage is TRBJ1-6, with D unresolved. Germline CDR1 reads SNHLY; CDR2 reads FYNNEI. The V gene lost 6 bases and the J gene lost 10 bases, with 16 bases spanning the gap. The CDR3 length is 14 residues. The DNA of the CDR3 is TGTGCCAGCAGAAGGGAATCCCTGGCATCACCCCTCCACTTT. This encodes CASRRESLASPLHF. Supplemented by reference TRBV2 and TRBJ1-6, the full variable domain reads EPEVTQTPSHQVTQMGQEVILRCVPISNHLYFYWYRQILGQKVEFLVSFYNNEISEKSEIFDDQFSVERPDGSNFTLKIRSTKLEDSAMYFCASRRESLASPLHFGNGTRLTVT.

The V and J genes are TRBV18 and TRBJ1-1; possible D gene TRBD1, 5 bases. The CDR3 runs to 15 residues. Per germline, CDR1 KGHSH and CDR2 LQKENI. The V end was cut by 3 bases, the J end by 0 bases, with 11 bases between. CDR3 sequence reads: CASSPNEGLNTEAFF. In DNA form, the CDR3 reads TGTGCCAGCTCACCGAATGAGGGGTTGAACACTGAAGCTTTCTTT.

The genes are TRBV7-2 and TRBJ1-2; maybe TRBD1 (6 bases). The CDR3 sequence is 14 residues long. In germline, CDR1 is SGHTA, CDR2 FQGNSA. V gave up 1 base and J gave up 8 bases, with 14 bases separating them. Written as DNA, the CDR3 is TGTGCCAGCAGCTTAGAAGCCCAGGGGTTGGGCTACACCTTC. Amino acid sequence: CASSLEAQGLGYTF.

The V call is TRBV5-4, the J call TRBJ2-3; TRBD2 matches 12 bases. The CDR3 sequence is 17 residues long. Germline V lookup: CDR1 SGHNT, CDR2 YYREEE (reference sequence). V trimming: 2 bases; J trimming: 2 bases; junction bases outside the gene matches: 6. The CDR3 here is CASSFGLAGSLTDTQYF. The CDR3 bases are TGTGCCAGCAGCTTTGGACTAGCGGGGTCTCTCACAGATACGCAGTATTTT.

V is TRBV29-1 and J is TRBJ2-3; 8 bases are a match to TRBD1. The ends lost 7 bases at V and 3 bases at J; junction bases unmatched: 9. The CDR3 runs 14 residues. CDR1 and CDR2 from the germline V gene are SQVTM and ANQGSEA. The CDR3, as DNA: TGCAGCGCCGGGCAGGGACAGGCTACAGATACGCAGTATTTT. Protein sequence: CSAGQGQATDTQYF.

The chain couples TRBV5-1 to TRBJ1-1, with D unresolved. Germline loops: CDR1 SGHRS, CDR2 YFSETQ. V lost 0 bases to trimming and J lost 1 base, with 4 bases between them. CDR3 length equals 13 residues. The CDR3 loop reads CASSLEENTEAFF. The DNA of the CDR3 is TGCGCCAGCAGCTTGGAGGAGAACACTGAAGCTTTCTTT. Full variable domain (remainder filled in from reference TRBV5-1 and TRBJ1-1): KAGVTQTPRYLIKTRGQQVTLSCSPISGHRSVSWYQQTPGQGLQFLFEYFSETQRNKGNFPGRFSGRQFSNSRSEMNVSTLELGDSALYLCASSLEENTEAFFGQGTRLTVV.